Listed here are 10 T cell receptor beta chains from one sample, sequenced in a study of T cell changes during pregnancy in multiple sclerosis. Using immunoSEQ multiplex PCR, the repertoire was profiled, and TCRdb retains in-frame clones only, with some absent. The repertoire holds approximately 46,000 clones, with roughly nine tenths as singletons. Sequences were derived from CD4+ T cells from peripheral blood mononuclear cells, sampled after pregnancy. These receptors were obtained from a female donor with multiple sclerosis, enrolled in a pregnancy study.

This clone appeared a single time. The V gene is TRBV2, the J gene TRBJ2-2, with D unresolved. Trimming pared 6 bases from V and 5 bases from J, leaving 10 bases between. The germline V gene has CDR1 SNHLY and CDR2 FYNNEI. The CDR3 loop spans 13 amino acids. CDR3: CASSQTSTGELFF. In nucleotides, the CDR3 is TGTGCCAGCAGCCAGACTTCTACCGGGGAGCTGTTTTTT.

The V and J genes are TRBV5-4 and TRBJ2-1; 10 bases are a match to TRBD2. From germline, CDR1 is SGHNT and CDR2 YYREEE (reference sequence). The junction had 9 bases not matched to a gene; V was cut back by 0 bases and J by 6 bases. This CDR3 contains 17 residues. CDR3 sequence (DNA): TGTGCCAGCAGCTTGGAGGCAGCGGGAGGGTTCAGCAATGAGCAGTTCTTC. Its protein is CASSLEAAGGFSNEQFF.

The J gene is TRBJ2-3, the V gene TRBV2, with D tentatively TRBD1 (6 bases). The germline V gene has CDR1 SNHLY and CDR2 FYNNEI. Trimming cost V 6 bases and J 1 base, with 14 bases left between them. The CDR3 length is 15 residues. The CDR3 is CASRLRDTRTDTQYF. The DNA for the CDR3 is TGTGCCAGCAGGCTCCGGGACACTCGCACAGATACGCAGTATTTT.

The chain employs TRBV7-3 and TRBJ2-1; the D is unclear. The CDR3 spans 13 residues. V was shortened by 5 bases and J by 9 bases, with 14 bases between the two germline ends. Germline CDR1 is SGHTA and CDR2 is FQGTGA. The CDR3 reads CASSLHLEAEQFF. CDR3 DNA sequence: TGTGCCAGCAGCCTCCATCTAGAAGCTGAGCAGTTCTTC.

J is TRBJ2-1 and V is TRBV20-1, with D perhaps TRBD1 (5 bases). The CDR3 sequence is 10 residues long. Germline CDR1 is DFQATT and CDR2 is SNEGSKA (reference sequence). Deletions cut 4 bases from V and 15 bases from J, with 13 bases between. For the CDR3, the DNA is TGCAGTGCTACAGAAAGTGGGGCGTTCTTC. This codes for CSATESGAFF.

The genes are TRBV9 and TRBJ2-1; TRBD1 agrees at 9 bases. The CDR3 spans 15 residues. CDR1 and CDR2 from the germline V gene are SGDLS and YYNGEE. V was clipped by 4 bases and J by 9 bases; unmatched bases: 11. In DNA, the CDR3 is TGTGCCAGCAGCCCGACGGGACAGGGTCCTAGTGAGCAGTTCTTC. The encoded protein is CASSPTGQGPSEQFF.

V and J are TRBV5-1 and TRBJ1-1; 7 bases map to TRBD1. Germline-derived CDR1 and CDR2 are SGHRS and YFSETQ. The CDR3 length is 13 residues. Unmatched junction bases numbered 10, after V lost 6 bases and J lost 8 bases. CDR3 residues: CASTPGQKQEAFF. The CDR3 DNA sequence: TGCGCCAGCACCCCGGGACAGAAGCAAGAAGCTTTCTTT.

The J gene is TRBJ1-2, the V gene TRBV19; 7 bases are shared with TRBD1. Per the germline V gene, CDR1 is LNHDA and CDR2 is SQIVND (reference sequence). CDR3 size: 14 residues. Trimming at V came to 8 bases and at J to 4 bases, leaving 10 bases not matched to a gene. CDR3 amino acids: CASAPGGWGYGYTF. In nucleotides, the CDR3 is TGTGCCAGTGCTCCAGGGGGTTGGGGCTATGGCTACACCTTC.

The rearrangement uses TRBV19 and TRBJ2-1; D is perhaps TRBD2 (7 bases). Germline values: CDR1 LNHDA, CDR2 SQIVND (reference sequence). The CDR3 extends over 15 amino acids. Deletions cut 1 base from V and 5 bases from J, with 12 bases between. The CDR3 protein is CASSIVGGGHNEQFF. CDR3 nucleotides: TGTGCCAGTAGTATAGTAGGGGGAGGGCACAATGAGCAGTTCTTC. Combining the CDR3 with reference TRBV19 and TRBJ2-1 gives the whole variable domain DGGITQSPKYLFRKEGQNVTLSCEQNLNHDAMYWYRQDPGQGLRLIYYSQIVNDFQKGDIAEGYSVSREKKESFPLTVTSAQKNPTAFYLCASSIVGGGHNEQFFGPGTRLTVL.

This rearrangement joins TRBV19 to TRBJ2-3; 7 nucleotides agree with TRBD2. V lost 1 base, J lost 4 bases, and 5 bases stayed unmatched. CDR3 length equals 15 residues. Germline CDR1 LNHDA, CDR2 SQIVND (reference sequence). As DNA, the CDR3 is TGTGCCAGTAGTATAGCGGGAGGTGAGGCAGATACGCAGTATTTT. Its protein product is CASSIAGGEADTQYF.